This T cell receptor (beta chain) was identified in a study of cytotoxic CD8 clonotypes in ibrutinib-treated CLL. Notes on the study in general: Public clonotypes were uncommon and contracted or stayed stable on treatment. Progressing and sustained-remission patients had different sampling times.

V dropped 5 bases and J dropped 7; count of bases not matched to a gene: 4. Germline CDR1 reads SGHVS; CDR2 reads FQNEAQ. CDR3 length equals 13 residues. As regards this clone: Its target is not known.

Libraries were prepared by immunoSEQ multiplex PCR; TCRdb keeps only in-frame clonotypes and omits some of them. The sample carries hundreds of thousands of clones, roughly 80% recorded once. The specimen was PBMCs, collected before ibrutinib treatment. This sequence originates from a human donor with chronic lymphocytic leukemia. The chain has TRBV7-8 and TRBJ2-7, with TRBD2 matching over 11 bases. The CDR3 sequence: CASSHGLAGEQYF. CDR3 in DNA: TGTGCCAGCAGCCACGGACTAGCGGGTGAGCAGTACTTC.